This TCR beta chain derives from a study of T-cell memory formation after mild COVID-19. General study results and limits: Day 15 to 85 contracting clones showed balanced CD4/CD8; later expanders leaned CD4+. Contracting CD4+ clones sat mainly in CM and EM; CD8+ in EMRA. Pre-infection memory already had some responding clones, implying cross-reactive memory joined.

For this clonotype: What it recognizes is unknown.

Amplification by 5'RACE using constant-segment primers produced TCR alpha and TCR beta cDNA libraries that carried sample barcodes and UMIs. TCRdb redid the calling of the 5' RACE reads with MiXCR, one entry per CDR3 protein. This table holds more than 400,000 distinct CDR3 sequences, about 18% found once. The TCR was taken from an adult woman who had mild COVID-19 (a few samples of this study predate the infection). Cell type and time point are not known. The specimen was PBMCs or a T cell subset sorted from them (not recorded which).

The CDR3: CASSFYQGSGNTIYF. In DNA, the CDR3 is TGTGCCAGCAGCTTCTACCAGGGCTCTGGAAACACCATATATTTT. The rearrangement links TRBV12-3 or TRBV12-4 to TRBJ1-3; D is perhaps TRBD1 (5 bases). The CDR3 runs to 15 residues. Trimming stripped 6 bases from V and 0 bases from J, with 12 bases between.